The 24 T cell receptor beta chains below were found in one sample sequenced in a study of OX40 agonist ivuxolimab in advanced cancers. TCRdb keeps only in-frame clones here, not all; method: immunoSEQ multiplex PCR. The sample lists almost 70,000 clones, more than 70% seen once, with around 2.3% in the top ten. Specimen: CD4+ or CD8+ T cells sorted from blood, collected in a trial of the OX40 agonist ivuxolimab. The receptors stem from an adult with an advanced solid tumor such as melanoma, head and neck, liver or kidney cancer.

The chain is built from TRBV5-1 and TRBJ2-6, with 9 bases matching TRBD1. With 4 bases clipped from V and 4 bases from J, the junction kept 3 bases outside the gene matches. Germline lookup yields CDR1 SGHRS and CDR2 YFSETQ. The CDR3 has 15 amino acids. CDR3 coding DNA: TGCGCCAGCAGCCGGACAGGGGAAGGGGCCAACGTCCTGACTTTC. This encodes CASSRTGEGANVLTF.

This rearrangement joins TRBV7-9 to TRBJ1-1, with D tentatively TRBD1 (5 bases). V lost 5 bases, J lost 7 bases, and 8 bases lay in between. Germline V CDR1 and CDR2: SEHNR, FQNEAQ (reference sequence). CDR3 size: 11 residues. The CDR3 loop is CASSRDGEAFF. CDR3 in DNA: TGTGCCAGCAGCAGGGACGGTGAAGCTTTCTTT. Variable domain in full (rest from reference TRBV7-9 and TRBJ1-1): DTGVSQNPRHKITKRGQNVTFRCDPISEHNRLYWYRQTLGQGPEFLTYFQNEAQLEKSRLLSDRFSAERPKGSFSTLEIQRTEQGDSAMYLCASSRDGEAFFGQGTRLTVV.

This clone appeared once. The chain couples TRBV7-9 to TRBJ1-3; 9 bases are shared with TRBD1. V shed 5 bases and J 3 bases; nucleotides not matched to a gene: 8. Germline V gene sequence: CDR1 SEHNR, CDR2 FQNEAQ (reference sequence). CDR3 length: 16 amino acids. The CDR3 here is CASSPGATGGGNTIYF. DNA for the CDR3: TGTGCCAGCAGCCCAGGGGCGACAGGGGGTGGAAACACCATATATTTT. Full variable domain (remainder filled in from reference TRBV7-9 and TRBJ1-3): DTGVSQNPRHKITKRGQNVTFRCDPISEHNRLYWYRQTLGQGPEFLTYFQNEAQLEKSRLLSDRFSAERPKGSFSTLEIQRTEQGDSAMYLCASSPGATGGGNTIYFGEGSWLTVV.

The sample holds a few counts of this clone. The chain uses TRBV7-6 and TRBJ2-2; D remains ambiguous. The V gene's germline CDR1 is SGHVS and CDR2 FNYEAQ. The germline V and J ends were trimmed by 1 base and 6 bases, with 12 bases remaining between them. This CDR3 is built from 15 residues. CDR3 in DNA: TGTGCCAGCAGCTTAGATCTAAGGGAAGCCGGGGAGCTGTTTTTT. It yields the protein CASSLDLREAGELFF. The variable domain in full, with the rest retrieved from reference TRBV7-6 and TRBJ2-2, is GAGVSQSPRYKVTKRGQDVALRCDPISGHVSLYWYRQALGQGPEFLTYFNYEAQQDKSGLPNDRFSAERPEGSISTLTIQRTEQRDSAMYRCASSLDLREAGELFFGEGSRLTVL.

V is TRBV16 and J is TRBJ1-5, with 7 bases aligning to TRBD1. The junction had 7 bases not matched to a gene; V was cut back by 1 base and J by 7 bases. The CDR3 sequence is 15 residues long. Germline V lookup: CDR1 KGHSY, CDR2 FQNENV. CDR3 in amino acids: CASSQYGTAGQPQHF. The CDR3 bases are TGTGCCAGCAGCCAATACGGGACAGCGGGCCAGCCCCAGCATTTT. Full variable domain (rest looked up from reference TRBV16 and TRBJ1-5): GEEVAQTPKHLVRGEGQKAKLYCAPIKGHSYVFWYQQVLKNEFKFLISFQNENVFDETGMPKERFSAKCLPNSPCSLEIQATKLEDSAVYFCASSQYGTAGQPQHFGDGTRLSIL.

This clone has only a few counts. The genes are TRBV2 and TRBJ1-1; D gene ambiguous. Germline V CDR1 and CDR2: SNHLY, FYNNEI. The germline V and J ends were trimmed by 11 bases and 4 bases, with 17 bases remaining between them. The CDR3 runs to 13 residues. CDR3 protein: CASLASWGTEAFF. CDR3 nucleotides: TGTGCCTCCCTAGCGTCTTGGGGCACTGAAGCTTTCTTT.

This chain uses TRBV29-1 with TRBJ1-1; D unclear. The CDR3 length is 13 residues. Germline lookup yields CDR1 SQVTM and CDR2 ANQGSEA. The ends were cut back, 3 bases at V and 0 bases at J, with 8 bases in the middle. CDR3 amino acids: CSVEKHLNTEAFF. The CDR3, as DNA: TGCAGCGTTGAGAAACACCTGAACACTGAAGCTTTCTTT.

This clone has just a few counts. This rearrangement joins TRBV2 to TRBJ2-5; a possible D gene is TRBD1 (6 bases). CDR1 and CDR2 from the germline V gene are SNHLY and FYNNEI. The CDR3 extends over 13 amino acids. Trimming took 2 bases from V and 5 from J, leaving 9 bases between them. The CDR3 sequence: CASSENRVETQYF. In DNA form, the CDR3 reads TGTGCCAGCAGTGAAAACAGGGTGGAGACCCAGTACTTC.

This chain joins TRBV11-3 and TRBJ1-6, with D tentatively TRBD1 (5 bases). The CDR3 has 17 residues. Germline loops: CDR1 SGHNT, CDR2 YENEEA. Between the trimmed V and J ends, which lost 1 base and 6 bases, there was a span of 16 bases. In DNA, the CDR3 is TGTGCCAGCAGCTTAGTAAGGGGCTGGGGTCTTAATTCACCCCTCCACTTT. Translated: CASSLVRGWGLNSPLHF.

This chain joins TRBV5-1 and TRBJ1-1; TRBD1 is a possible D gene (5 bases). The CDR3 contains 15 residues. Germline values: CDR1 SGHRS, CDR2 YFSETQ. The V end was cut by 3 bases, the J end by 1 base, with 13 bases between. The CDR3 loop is CASSSPAGTNTEAFF. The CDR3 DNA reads TGCGCCAGCAGCTCCCCAGCAGGGACGAACACTGAAGCTTTCTTT. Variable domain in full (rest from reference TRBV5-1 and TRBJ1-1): KAGVTQTPRYLIKTRGQQVTLSCSPISGHRSVSWYQQTPGQGLQFLFEYFSETQRNKGNFPGRFSGRQFSNSRSEMNVSTLELGDSALYLCASSSPAGTNTEAFFGQGTRLTVV.

In DNA form, the CDR3 reads TGTGCCAGCAGCTTAGGGGGCTCCTATAATTCACCCCTCCACTTT. Protein product: CASSLGGSYNSPLHF. This sequence joins TRBV7-8 and TRBJ1-6; D remains ambiguous. The CDR3 runs 15 residues. V was shortened by 1 base and J by 0 bases, with 4 bases between the two germline ends. CDR1 is SGHVS and CDR2 is FQNEAQ in the germline V gene.

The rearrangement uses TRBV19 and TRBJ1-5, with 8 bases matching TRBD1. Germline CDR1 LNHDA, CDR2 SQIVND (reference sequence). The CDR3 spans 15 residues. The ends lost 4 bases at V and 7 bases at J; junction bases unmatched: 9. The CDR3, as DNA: TGTGCCAGTAGTACCCGGACAGGGCAGGGCCAGCCCCAGCATTTT. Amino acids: CASSTRTGQGQPQHF. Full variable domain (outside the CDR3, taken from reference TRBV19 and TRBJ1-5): DGGITQSPKYLFRKEGQNVTLSCEQNLNHDAMYWYRQDPGQGLRLIYYSQIVNDFQKGDIAEGYSVSREKKESFPLTVTSAQKNPTAFYLCASSTRTGQGQPQHFGDGTRLSIL.

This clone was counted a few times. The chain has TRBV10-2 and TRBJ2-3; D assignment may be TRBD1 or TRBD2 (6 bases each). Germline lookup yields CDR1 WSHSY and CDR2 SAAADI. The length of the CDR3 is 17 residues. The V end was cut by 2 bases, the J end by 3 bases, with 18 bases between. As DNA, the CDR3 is TGCGCCAGCAGTGAGGCCAGGGGACTTTTTAGGACAGATACGCAGTATTTT. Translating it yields CASSEARGLFRTDTQYF.

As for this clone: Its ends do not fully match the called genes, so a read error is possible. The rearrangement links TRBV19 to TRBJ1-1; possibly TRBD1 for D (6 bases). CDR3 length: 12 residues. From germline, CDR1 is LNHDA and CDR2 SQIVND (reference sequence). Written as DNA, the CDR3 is TGTGCCAGTAGTATAGCGGGGGCAGGGATTTACTTT. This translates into CASSIAGAGIYF.

CDR3 loop: CASSPPGAGGMGYTF. DNA for the CDR3: TGTGCCAGCAGTCCTCCGGGAGCAGGGGGCATGGGCTACACCTTC. The chain links TRBV6-1 to TRBJ1-2; 8 nucleotides agree with TRBD1. Trimming cost V 5 bases and J 8 bases; bases outside gene matches: 13. The V gene's germline CDR1 is MNHNS and CDR2 SASEGT. This CDR3 spans 15 amino acids.

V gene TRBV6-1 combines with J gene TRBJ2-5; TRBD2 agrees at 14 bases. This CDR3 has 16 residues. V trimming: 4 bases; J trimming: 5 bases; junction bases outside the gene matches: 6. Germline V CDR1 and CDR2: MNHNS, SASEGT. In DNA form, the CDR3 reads TGTGCCAGCAGTGTGACTAGCGGGGGGGCAGGCGAGACCCAGTACTTC. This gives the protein CASSVTSGGAGETQYF.

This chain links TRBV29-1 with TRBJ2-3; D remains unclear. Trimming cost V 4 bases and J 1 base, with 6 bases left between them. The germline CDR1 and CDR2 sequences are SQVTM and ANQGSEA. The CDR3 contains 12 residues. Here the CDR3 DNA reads TGCAGCGTTGTTCCCGGCACAGATACGCAGTATTTT. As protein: CSVVPGTDTQYF.

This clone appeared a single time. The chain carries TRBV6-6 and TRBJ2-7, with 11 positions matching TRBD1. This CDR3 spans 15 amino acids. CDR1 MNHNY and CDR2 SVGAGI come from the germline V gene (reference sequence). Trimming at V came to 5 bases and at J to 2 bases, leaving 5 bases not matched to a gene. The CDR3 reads CASSPGTGGAYEQYF. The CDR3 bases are TGTGCCAGCAGTCCCGGGACAGGGGGTGCCTACGAGCAGTACTTC.

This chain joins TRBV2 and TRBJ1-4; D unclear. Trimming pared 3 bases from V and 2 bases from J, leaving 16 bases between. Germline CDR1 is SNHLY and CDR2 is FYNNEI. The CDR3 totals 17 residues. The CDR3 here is CASSERGSFSTNEKLFF. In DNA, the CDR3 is TGTGCCAGCAGTGAGAGAGGGTCGTTTAGCACTAATGAAAAACTGTTTTTT.

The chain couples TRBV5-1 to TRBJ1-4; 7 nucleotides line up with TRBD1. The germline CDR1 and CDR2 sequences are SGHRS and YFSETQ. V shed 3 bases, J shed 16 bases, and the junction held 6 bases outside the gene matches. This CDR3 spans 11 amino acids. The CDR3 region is CASSSGTDPFF. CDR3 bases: TGCGCCAGCAGCTCCGGGACAGACCCGTTTTTT.

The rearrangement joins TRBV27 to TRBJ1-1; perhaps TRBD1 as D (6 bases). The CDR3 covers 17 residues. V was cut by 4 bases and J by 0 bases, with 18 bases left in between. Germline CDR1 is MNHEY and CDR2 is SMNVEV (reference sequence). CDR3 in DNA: TGTGCCAGCAGTTCCAATACTCAGGGACACATGAACACTGAAGCTTTCTTT. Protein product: CASSSNTQGHMNTEAFF.

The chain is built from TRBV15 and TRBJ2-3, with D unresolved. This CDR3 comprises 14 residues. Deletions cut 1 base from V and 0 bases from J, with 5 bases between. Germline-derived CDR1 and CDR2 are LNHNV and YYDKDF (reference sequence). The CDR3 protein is CATSRARSTDTQYF. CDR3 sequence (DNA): TGTGCCACCAGCAGAGCGAGGAGCACAGATACGCAGTATTTT.

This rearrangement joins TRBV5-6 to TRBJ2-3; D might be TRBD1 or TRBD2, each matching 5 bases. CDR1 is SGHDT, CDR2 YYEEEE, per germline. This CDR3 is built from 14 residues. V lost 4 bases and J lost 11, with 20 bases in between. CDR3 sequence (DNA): TGTGCCAGCAGCCGCCGGACACCGGGACGGGTGCAGTATTTT. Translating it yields CASSRRTPGRVQYF.

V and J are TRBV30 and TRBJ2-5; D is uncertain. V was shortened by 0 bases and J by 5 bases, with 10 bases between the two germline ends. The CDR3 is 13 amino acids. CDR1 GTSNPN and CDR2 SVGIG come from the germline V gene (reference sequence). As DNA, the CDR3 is TGTGCCTGGAGTGTTCTGCCCCCGGAGACCCAGTACTTC. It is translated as CAWSVLPPETQYF.